The rows below give T cell receptor beta chains drawn from one sample of a study of beta chain features in type 1 diabetes. Only in-frame clones appear in the TCRdb table, and some are missing; sequencing was by immunoSEQ multiplex PCR. The sample consists of hundreds of thousands of clones, about 15% of them appearing once. Sample: naive CD4+ T cells from blood. The receptors were sampled from a man aged 18 to 30 with type 1 diabetes. The CDR3 runs from the conserved cysteine through the conserved F or W. A D gene is named only where the DNA matches it firmly.

V gene	D gene	J gene	CDR3 protein
TRBV18	.	TRBJ2-7	CASSPGGVEQYF
TRBV2	.	TRBJ1-2	CASKVGQFVGYTF
TRBV4-3	TRBD2	TRBJ2-3	CASSPPPFSGGSTDTQYF
TRBV18	TRBD1	TRBJ1-5	CASSPVSGTVSQPQHF
TRBV18	.	TRBJ1-2	CASSPEGNYGYTF
TRBV13	TRBD1	TRBJ1-2	CASSVGQGVDYGYTF
TRBV27	TRBD1	TRBJ2-3	CASSIRQGVATQYF
TRBV12-5	.	TRBJ1-2	CASGLDTDRPNYGYTF
TRBV5-1	.	TRBJ2-7	CASTSSSGLRLNEQYF
TRBV5-1	TRBD1	TRBJ2-5	CASSWGQRQETQYF
TRBV20-1	.	TRBJ1-2	CSVPSYGYTF
TRBV29-1	.	TRBJ1-1	CSVGVNTEAFF
TRBV7-2	TRBD1	TRBJ2-1	CASSSGQGVQFF
TRBV19	.	TRBJ2-5	CASSASGETQYF
TRBV7-2	.	TRBJ1-5	CASSLRGESNQPQHF
TRBV5-4	TRBD2	TRBJ2-7	CASRGLAGEEYF